This entry is about one T cell receptor (beta chain). Its antigen is not known. One end of the junction fails to match germline, which may point to a read error. This record belongs to a study of tumor and adjacent non-tumor tissue in lung cancer. Study-level information: Patients comprised 12 adenocarcinoma, 2 squamous cell carcinoma and 1 small cell lung cancer. Aged about 31 to 80 years, patients included 10 men and 4 to 6 women with stage I to III disease. Study-wide results and caveats: Tumor tissue had significantly higher TCR diversity than normal lung.

The CDR3 contains 15 residues. From germline, CDR1 is MNHEY and CDR2 SVGAGI. This sample's RNA came from whole unsorted tissue. Three rounds of nested PCR, following a modified ARM-PCR protocol, produced the TCRbeta library. TCRdb independently ran MiXCR on the multiplex PCR reads; one entry per CDR3 protein. The table includes approximately 120,000 distinct CDR3 sequences, 55% to 75% detected once. The specimen sequenced was lung tumor tissue. The sequence was obtained from a man younger than 40 with non-small cell lung cancer. The chain employs TRBV6-5 and TRBJ2-1, with 8 bases identical to TRBD2. CDR3 protein: CANSYSLAGGYEQFF. For the CDR3, the DNA is TGTGCCAACAGTTACTCGCTAGCGGGTGGGTATGAGCAGTTCTTC.